This T cell receptor (beta chain) is drawn from a study of T cell responses to AZD1222 COVID-19 vaccine. CDR1 is LGHNA and CDR2 is YNFKEQ in the germline V gene. Losses at the gene ends were 4 bases for V and 2 bases for J; bases not matched to a gene: 5. This CDR3 comprises 15 residues. The table came from immunoSEQ multiplex PCR; TCRdb's copy has only in-frame clones and leaves some out. The table has roughly 100,000 clones, 91% seen once. Specimen: peripheral blood, collected on day 0 of AZD1222 vaccination. The TCR was taken from an adult in good health. The V gene is TRBV4-2, the J gene TRBJ1-2; 9 bases are a match to TRBD1. The CDR3 DNA reads as TGTGCCAGCAGCCTCTGGACAGGGGACAACTATGGCTACACCTTC. Protein: CASSLWTGDNYGYTF.